This T cell receptor (beta chain) was sequenced for a study of beta chain features in type 1 diabetes. This clone was seen more than once but under ten times. Antigen: not known. General study results and limits: Sequencing the cDNA could make cells with high TCR expression show up more than they should. Among all four CD4+ subsets, Type 1 diabetes patients had TCRB CDR3s that were moderately but significantly shorter.

Reverse transcribing all isolated RNA meant expressed TCRB transcripts were sequenced. Sequencing was performed with immunoSEQ multiplex PCR; in TCRdb, only in-frame clones are kept and a portion is missing. Of around 140,000 clones listed, 9% are singletons. This sequence was found in a man between 25 and 39 years old with type 1 diabetes. Sequences were obtained from central memory CD4+ T cells from blood.

CDR3 DNA: TGTGCCAGCAGCCCTAAAAACACCTTCGGGGAGCAGTTCTTC. It encodes CASSPKNTFGEQFF. This chain links TRBV4-2 with TRBJ2-1; D is unresolved. Trimming pared 4 bases from V and 10 bases from J, leaving 17 bases between. The CDR3 has 14 residues. Germline V gene lookup returns CDR1 LGHNA and CDR2 YNFKEQ.